What follows are 20 T cell receptor beta chains derived from one specimen sequenced in a study of shared clonotypes between healthy human individuals. The data were produced by immunoSEQ multiplex PCR, yet TCRdb's version contains in-frame clones alone and is incomplete. This sample yields over 2 million clones, of which 92% are seen a single time; 0.37% belongs to the top ten. The sample comprised naive CD4+ T cells from PBMCs. Subset: CD45RA+ positively selected. The receptor set was obtained from a man between 18 and 29 years old in good health. Some clones in this sample may be carry-over from other donors' samples.

About this clone: Distinct nucleotide sequences in the sample also encode this CDR3. This chain links TRBV18 with TRBJ2-7; D is uncertain. The V end was cut by 5 bases, the J end by 1 base, with 12 bases between. The CDR3 is 14 amino acids. The V gene's germline CDR1 is KGHSH and CDR2 LQKENI. CDR3 region: CASSSQRASYEQYF. The CDR3 DNA reads as TGTGCCAGCTCATCACAAAGGGCTTCCTACGAGCAGTACTTC.

This chain connects TRBV4-3 to TRBJ2-1; 7 bases are shared with TRBD2. The CDR3 is made up of 18 amino acids. The germline V gene encodes CDR1 LGHNA and CDR2 YSLEER. The junction had 11 bases not matched to a gene; V was cut back by 1 base and J by 2 bases. CDR3 in DNA: TGCGCCAGCAGCCAAGCCCCCCAGTGGGCGGGAGCCTACAATGAGCAGTTCTTC. It translates to CASSQAPQWAGAYNEQFF.

The CDR3 region is CASSSRLAVSTDTQYF. The CDR3 nucleotides read TGTGCCAGCAGTTCCCGACTAGCGGTTAGCACAGATACGCAGTATTTT. This sequence joins TRBV27 and TRBJ2-3; 9 positions match TRBD2. CDR3 length: 16 residues. Germline CDR1 MNHEY, CDR2 SMNVEV (reference sequence). V shed 4 bases, J shed 0 bases, and the junction held 5 bases outside the gene matches.

The V call is TRBV13, the J call TRBJ1-1; the D is unclear. CDR3 length: 15 residues. V lost 1 base to trimming and J lost 2 bases, with 11 bases between them. From germline, CDR1 is PRHDT and CDR2 FYEKMQ (reference sequence). The CDR3 loop is CASSLVREVNTEAFF. The CDR3 bases are TGTGCCAGCAGCTTAGTAAGGGAGGTTAACACTGAAGCTTTCTTT.

The chain employs TRBV5-1 and TRBJ1-1, with D maybe TRBD1 (5 bases). CDR1 and CDR2 from the germline V gene are SGHRS and YFSETQ. The V end was cut by 1 base, the J end by 3 bases, with 19 bases between. The CDR3 covers 17 residues. CDR3 protein: CASSLTNSGWGDTEAFF. In DNA, the CDR3 is TGCGCCAGCAGCTTGACTAACTCCGGATGGGGGGACACTGAAGCTTTCTTT.

The table lists this clone with a few counts. The rearrangement uses TRBV7-9 and TRBJ1-1, with TRBD1 as a possible D gene (5 bases). V shed 4 bases and J shed 5 bases, with 11 bases lying between them. The CDR3 has 13 amino acids. CDR1 and CDR2 from the germline V gene are SEHNR and FQNEAQ (reference sequence). The CDR3 here is CASSSGRRTEAFF. CDR3 coding DNA: TGTGCCAGCAGCTCAGGGCGGAGGACTGAAGCTTTCTTT. Filled out from reference TRBV7-9 and TRBJ1-1, the complete variable domain reads DTGVSQNPRHKITKRGQNVTFRCDPISEHNRLYWYRQTLGQGPEFLTYFQNEAQLEKSRLLSDRFSAERPKGSFSTLEIQRTEQGDSAMYLCASSSGRRTEAFFGQGTRLTVV.

This clone was seen just once. The chain recombines TRBV5-1 with TRBJ2-1; 12 bases map to TRBD2. V was clipped by 0 bases and J by 9 bases; unmatched bases: 1. CDR3 length equals 14 residues. In germline, CDR1 is SGHRS, CDR2 YFSETQ. This chain's CDR3 is CASSLALAGGEQFF. The DNA for the CDR3 is TGCGCCAGCAGCTTGGCACTAGCGGGAGGTGAGCAGTTCTTC.

The chain combines TRBV10-3 with TRBJ2-2; 10 nucleotides line up with TRBD2. Germline V gene sequence: CDR1 ENHRY, CDR2 SYGVKD. This CDR3 comprises 17 residues. The junction had 11 bases not matched to a gene; V was cut back by 6 bases and J by 4 bases. For the CDR3, the DNA is TGTGCCATCAGGGAAGGGAGGCTAGCGGGAGTCACCGGGGAGCTGTTTTTT. Its translation is CAIREGRLAGVTGELFF.

The chain employs TRBV7-9 and TRBJ2-3; D may be TRBD1 or TRBD2 (5 bases each). The CDR3 covers 16 residues. V was clipped by 4 bases and J by 3 bases, with 17 bases between them. CDR1 is SEHNR, CDR2 FQNEAQ, per germline (reference sequence). The CDR3 protein is CASSSPGTLATDTQYF. CDR3 bases: TGTGCCAGCAGCTCCCCCGGGACCTTGGCGACAGATACGCAGTATTTT.

The J gene is TRBJ2-3, the V gene TRBV7-2; D is perhaps TRBD1 (5 bases). Germline CDR1 SGHTA, CDR2 FQGNSA. CDR3 length equals 14 residues. The ends were cut back, 5 bases at V and 4 bases at J, with 13 bases in the middle. CDR3 in amino acids: CASSRGISADTQYF. For the CDR3, the DNA is TGTGCCAGCAGCAGGGGAATCAGCGCAGATACGCAGTATTTT.

The chain has TRBV19 and TRBJ2-7, with D possibly being TRBD2 (5 bases). The V and J ends lost 1 base and 5 bases respectively, with 12 bases between them. The CDR3 contains 14 residues. Per the germline V gene, CDR1 is LNHDA and CDR2 is SQIVND (reference sequence). The CDR3 region has the DNA TGTGCCAGTAGTATAGGGTACAGAGGGAACGAGCAGTACTTC. It specifies CASSIGYRGNEQYF.

This clone was picked up a small number of times. This specimen includes other DNA sequences encoding the same CDR3. The chain couples TRBV5-1 to TRBJ1-5; perhaps TRBD1 as D (6 bases). CDR3 length: 14 amino acids. Germline CDR1 SGHRS, CDR2 YFSETQ. Trimming removed 0 bases from V and 4 bases from J, with 8 bases in between. CDR3: CASSLGTENQPQHF. The CDR3 nucleotides are TGCGCCAGCAGCTTGGGGACAGAGAATCAGCCCCAGCATTTT.

The rearrangement links TRBV28 to TRBJ2-3; the D gene is possibly TRBD2 (6 bases). Trimming cost V 7 bases and J 4 bases, with 12 bases left between them. Per germline, CDR1 MDHEN and CDR2 SYDVKM. This CDR3 has 13 residues. Here the CDR3 reads CASISGGPDTQYF. The CDR3 bases are TGTGCCAGCATTTCCGGGGGACCAGATACGCAGTATTTT.

The chain links TRBV5-1 to TRBJ2-5, with D unresolved. The CDR3 is made up of 13 amino acids. Germline V gives CDR1 SGHRS, CDR2 YFSETQ. The V and J ends lost 6 bases and 7 bases respectively, with 16 bases between them. CDR3 in amino acids: CASTLLGPGTQYF. The CDR3 nucleotides are TGCGCCAGCACCCTATTGGGTCCAGGGACCCAGTACTTC.

The chain has TRBV15 and TRBJ2-7; tentatively, D is TRBD1 (6 bases). Germline V gene lookup returns CDR1 LNHNV and CDR2 YYDKDF (reference sequence). Trimming pared 5 bases from V and 1 base from J, leaving 21 bases between. The CDR3 runs to 17 residues. CDR3 loop: CATSEGSGTHNSYEQYF. The CDR3 coding sequence is TGTGCCACCAGCGAGGGATCCGGGACACACAATTCCTACGAGCAGTACTTC.

The rearrangement links TRBV11-2 to TRBJ1-1; D is possibly TRBD1 (5 bases). V gave up 5 bases and J gave up 4 bases, with 11 bases separating them. Germline CDR1 and CDR2: SGHAT and FQNNGV. The CDR3 consists of 13 residues. The CDR3 region has the DNA TGTGCCAGCAGCCAAGCAGGGCCCACTGAAGCTTTCTTT. Residues: CASSQAGPTEAFF.

The rearrangement links TRBV5-1 to TRBJ2-1; 7 bases map to TRBD1. With 4 bases clipped from V and 5 bases from J, the junction kept 9 bases outside the gene matches. The V gene's germline CDR1 is SGHRS and CDR2 YFSETQ. This CDR3 has 15 residues. In DNA form, the CDR3 reads TGCGCCAGCAGCACCGGGACAGCGCCTAACAATGAGCAGTTCTTC. This sequence encodes CASSTGTAPNNEQFF.

This chain uses TRBV30 with TRBJ2-7, with TRBD2 matching over 10 bases. CDR1 is GTSNPN, CDR2 SVGIG, per germline (reference sequence). Trimming took 3 bases from V and 6 from J; bases not matched to a gene: 11. The CDR3 sequence is 15 residues long. CDR3 loop: CAWRQRLAGSGEQYF. CDR3 in DNA: TGTGCCTGGAGGCAGAGACTAGCGGGTTCGGGCGAGCAGTACTTC.

This clone was detected once. The chain joins TRBV7-2 to TRBJ2-1, with TRBD1 matching 12 bases. Losses at the gene ends were 1 base for V and 6 bases for J; bases not matched to a gene: 1. Germline lookup yields CDR1 SGHTA and CDR2 FQGNSA. This CDR3 has 15 amino acids. The CDR3, as DNA: TGTGCCAGCAGCTTAGTGGGACAGGGGGCCAATGAGCAGTTCTTC. Translation gives CASSLVGQGANEQFF.

The chain uses TRBV7-9 and TRBJ2-3, with D perhaps TRBD1 (5 bases). The V and J ends lost 5 bases and 2 bases respectively, with 17 bases between them. CDR1 is SEHNR, CDR2 FQNEAQ, per germline (reference sequence). CDR3 length: 16 amino acids. CDR3 amino acids: CASSRNDQGFTDTQYF. CDR3 coding DNA: TGTGCCAGCAGCAGAAATGATCAGGGATTCACAGATACGCAGTATTTT.